The rows below give T cell receptor beta chains drawn from one sample of a study of blood T cell repertoires in COVID-19. Measured with immunoSEQ multiplex PCR; TCRdb has only the in-frame clones, and not every one. The sample contains 110,000 to 150,000 clones, almost 90% of which appear only once. Sequenced sample: peripheral blood. The receptors stem from a man in his fifties or sixties with active or convalescent COVID-19. Both conserved end residues are trimmed from each CDR3. Fields, in order: D gene, V gene, clone size, CDR3 protein. A D gene is named only where the DNA matches it firmly. Clone size is shown for a subset of rows, as once, few, many or a class of expanded clone.

-,TRBV5-3,-,ARSGPGAGDDYGYT
-,TRBV24-1,once,ATSQGGTIY
TRBD1,TRBV28,-,ACRKGTGTYEQY
TRBD1,TRBV5-1,-,ASSLWGQGYNEQF
-,TRBV2,-,ASSGAGFAEAF
TRBD1,TRBV27,-,ASSPGQGAVEQY
-,TRBV27,-,ASSPGTVGYEQY
TRBD2,TRBV9,-,ASSASSGENTDTQY
TRBD1,TRBV30,-,AWSRGQQETQY
TRBD1,TRBV27,-,ASSGGTGRQETQY
TRBD2,TRBV19,-,ASSSGLAGVLHNEQF
TRBD2,TRBV11-2,-,ASSLFGGRAYNEQF
-,TRBV5-5,-,ASSLAANEKLF
-,TRBV27,-,ASSLSSGAEAF
TRBD2,TRBV18,-,ASSPPRPSGRAVSDTQY
TRBD1,TRBV28,-,ASNRQGALDQETQY
TRBD2,TRBV4-2,-,ASSQEGLAGVNTGELF
TRBD2,TRBV3-1/TRBV3-2,-,ASGLYSGSAYEQY
TRBD2,TRBV30,-,AWRKRDPSTDTQY
-,TRBV9,-,ASSVVGRPQETQY
TRBD1,TRBV7-3,-,ASSLNLLTGGQGEQF
TRBD2,TRBV19,-,ASSATALASTDTQY
-,TRBV6-5,many,ASTSRNTEAF
TRBD1,TRBV7-2,-,ASMKGARYEQY
-,TRBV6-2/TRBV6-3,-,ASTPRGGANTGELF
TRBD1,TRBV4-1,-,ASSPRGQGAQDTQY
TRBD1,TRBV5-5,-,ASSLSQGAMDGYT
-,TRBV19,-,ASSEFRGRSAPLITDTQY
-,TRBV19,-,ASSFGTLNTEAF
TRBD1,TRBV7-3,-,ASSTSTGDGYT
TRBD2,TRBV11-3,once,ASSLGLASGSSYNEQF
-,TRBV27,-,ASSPVGRFYEQY
TRBD1,TRBV19,-,ATMDRYSSYEQY
TRBD1,TRBV7-2,-,ASSKQQGAGYIQY
-,TRBV5-1,-,ASSLVGGSNEKLF
TRBD2,TRBV11-3,once,ASSLTSGSGNEQF
-,TRBV6-6,once,ASMSQSTRSYEQY
TRBD1,TRBV9,few,ASSPRTGPNSPLH
-,TRBV3-1/TRBV3-2,-,ASSQGRGGRGYEQY
-,TRBV30,once,AWSRQRTDTQY
-,TRBV29-1,-,SVERLGGEQF
-,TRBV30,-,AWAKGGGTEAF
-,TRBV28,-,ASSFPTGTEAF
-,TRBV28,-,ASSRFGGKGNQPQH
TRBD1,TRBV5-1,-,ASSVQGRYEQY
TRBD2,TRBV18,-,ASSPVAGGVNEQF
TRBD2,TRBV6-5,-,ASSTTSGYYNEQF
TRBD2,TRBV27,-,ASSILAGGVYEQY
-,TRBV5-1,-,ASGGDSSYEQY
TRBD2,TRBV5-1,few,ASSLAVTSGSAQY